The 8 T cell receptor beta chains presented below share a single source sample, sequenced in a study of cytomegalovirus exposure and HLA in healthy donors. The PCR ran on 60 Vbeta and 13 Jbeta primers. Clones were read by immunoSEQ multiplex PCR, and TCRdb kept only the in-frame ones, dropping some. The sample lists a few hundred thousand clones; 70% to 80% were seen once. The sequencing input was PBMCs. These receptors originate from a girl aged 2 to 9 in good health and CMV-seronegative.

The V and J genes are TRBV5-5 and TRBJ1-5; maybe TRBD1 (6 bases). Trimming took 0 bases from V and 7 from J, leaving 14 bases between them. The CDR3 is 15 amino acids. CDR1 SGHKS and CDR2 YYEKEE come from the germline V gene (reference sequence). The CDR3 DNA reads TGTGCCAGCAGCTTGGGCTCCGAGGGGGGGCAGCCCCAGCATTTT. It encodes CASSLGSEGGQPQHF.

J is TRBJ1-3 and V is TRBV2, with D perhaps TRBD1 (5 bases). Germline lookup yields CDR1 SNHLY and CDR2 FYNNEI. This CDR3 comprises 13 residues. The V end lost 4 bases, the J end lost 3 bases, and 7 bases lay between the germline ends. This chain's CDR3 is CASSVQGGNTIYF. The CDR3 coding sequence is TGTGCCAGCAGTGTTCAGGGTGGAAACACCATATATTTT.

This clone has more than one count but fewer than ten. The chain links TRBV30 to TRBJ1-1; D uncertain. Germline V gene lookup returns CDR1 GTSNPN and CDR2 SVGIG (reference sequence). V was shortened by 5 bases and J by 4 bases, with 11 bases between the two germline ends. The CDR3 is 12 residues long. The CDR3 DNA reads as TGTGCCTGGGTTGGTAGTGGCACTGAAGCTTTCTTT. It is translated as CAWVGSGTEAFF.

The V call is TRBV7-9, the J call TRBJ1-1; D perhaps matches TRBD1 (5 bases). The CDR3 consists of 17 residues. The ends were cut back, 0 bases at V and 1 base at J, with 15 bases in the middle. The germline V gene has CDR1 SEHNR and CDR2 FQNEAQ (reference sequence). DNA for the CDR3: TGTGCCAGCAGCTTAGCGCCTAGACAGCAGTGGAACACTGAAGCTTTCTTT. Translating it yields CASSLAPRQQWNTEAFF.

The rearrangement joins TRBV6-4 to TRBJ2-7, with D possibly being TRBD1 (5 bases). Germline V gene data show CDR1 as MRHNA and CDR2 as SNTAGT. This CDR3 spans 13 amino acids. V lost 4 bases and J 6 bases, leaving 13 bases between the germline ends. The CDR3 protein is CASSAQGSAEQYF. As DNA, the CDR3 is TGTGCCAGCAGTGCTCAGGGTTCCGCCGAGCAGTACTTC.

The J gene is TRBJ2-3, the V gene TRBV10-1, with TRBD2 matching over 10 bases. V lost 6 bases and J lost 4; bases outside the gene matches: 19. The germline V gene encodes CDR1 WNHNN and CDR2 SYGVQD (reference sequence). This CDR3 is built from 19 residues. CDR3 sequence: CASSSETLAGGEGPDTQYF. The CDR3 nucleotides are TGCGCCAGCAGCTCCGAAACCTTAGCGGGGGGCGAGGGGCCAGATACGCAGTATTTT.

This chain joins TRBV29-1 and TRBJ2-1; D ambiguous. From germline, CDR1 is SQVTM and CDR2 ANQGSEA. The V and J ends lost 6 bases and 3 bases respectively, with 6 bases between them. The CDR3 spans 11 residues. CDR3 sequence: CSVWSYNEQFF. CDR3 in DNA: TGCAGCGTCTGGAGCTACAATGAGCAGTTCTTC.

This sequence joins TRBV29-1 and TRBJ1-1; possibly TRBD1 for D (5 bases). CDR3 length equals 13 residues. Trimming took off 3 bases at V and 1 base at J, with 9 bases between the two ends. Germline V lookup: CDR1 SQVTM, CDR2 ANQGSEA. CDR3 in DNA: TGCAGCGTTGATCCCCAGGGGAACACTGAAGCTTTCTTT. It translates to CSVDPQGNTEAFF.